These 31 T cell receptor beta chains were sequenced from one sample in a study of lymphopenia after photon versus proton radiotherapy. Data came from immunoSEQ multiplex PCR; TCRdb stores just in-frame clones and leaves some out. The sample lists about 160,000 clones, about 88% occurring once. Source: peripheral blood, taken from a patient treated with photon-based radiotherapy. All receptors derive from a man between 50 and 59 years old with gastric cancer.

The V and J genes are TRBV6-1 and TRBJ2-7; 7 bases map to TRBD1. The CDR3 loop spans 14 amino acids. Per germline, CDR1 MNHNS and CDR2 SASEGT. V shed 6 bases and J 4 bases; nucleotides not matched to a gene: 9. The CDR3 DNA reads TGTGCCAGCAGGACAGGGTCTACTGGGTACGAGCAGTACTTC. This sequence encodes CASRTGSTGYEQYF.

V gene TRBV6-5 combines with J gene TRBJ2-1; tentative D call: TRBD2 (5 bases). Germline CDR1 and CDR2: MNHEY and SVGAGI. V was cut by 6 bases and J by 6 bases, with 9 bases left in between. This CDR3 contains 12 residues. CDR3 sequence: CASSSSTNEQFF. The CDR3, as DNA: TGTGCCAGCAGCTCTAGCACCAATGAGCAGTTCTTC.

This clone was picked up one time. The chain is built from TRBV11-2 and TRBJ1-3; perhaps TRBD1 as D (5 bases). Trimming left V 2 bases short and J 2 bases short, with 7 bases between. Looked up from germline, CDR1 is SGHAT and CDR2 is FQNNGV. The CDR3 extends over 14 amino acids. In nucleotides, the CDR3 is TGTGCCAGCAGCTTACAGGGAACTGGAAACACCATATATTTT. Its translation is CASSLQGTGNTIYF.

The V and J genes are TRBV10-3 and TRBJ2-1, with 7 bases identical to TRBD2. Germline loops: CDR1 ENHRY, CDR2 SYGVKD. The ends lost 6 bases at V and 7 bases at J; junction bases unmatched: 15. There are 16 residues in the CDR3. CDR3 DNA: TGTGCCATCAGCCCTCAGGGCCCTGCTAGCGGAAATGAGCAGTTCTTC. Translating it yields CAISPQGPASGNEQFF.

This sequence joins TRBV10-3 and TRBJ2-3, with 16 bases matching TRBD2. Germline V CDR1 and CDR2: ENHRY, SYGVKD. The V gene end was trimmed by 4 bases and the J gene end by 8 bases; junction bases not matched to a gene: 6. The CDR3 totals 16 residues. The CDR3 reads CAISGAGTSGRGTQYF. The CDR3, as DNA: TGTGCCATCAGTGGTGCGGGGACTAGCGGGAGGGGTACGCAGTATTTT.

This clone showed up just a few times. V is TRBV7-9 and J is TRBJ1-5; D uncertain. CDR1 is SEHNR and CDR2 is FQNEAQ in the germline V gene (reference sequence). V lost 1 base, J lost 5 bases, and 9 bases lay in between. The CDR3 is made up of 14 amino acids. For the CDR3, the DNA is TGTGCCAGCAGCTTAGACAGATCCGATCAGCCCCAGCATTTT. This gives the protein CASSLDRSDQPQHF.

The rearrangement joins TRBV21-1 to TRBJ2-7; the D segment call TRBD1 is taken from the table without a DNA check. TRBV21-1 is a known pseudogene. The CDR3 spans 15 residues. Here the CDR3 reads CASSKADGQPYEQYF. For the CDR3, the DNA is TGTGCCAGCAGCAAAGCCGATGGACAGCCCTACGAGCAGTACTTC.

CDR3 in DNA: TGTGCCAGCAGTGGGAGGGAGGGTTTGAACACTGAAGCTTTCTTT. It encodes CASSGREGLNTEAFF. The rearrangement uses TRBV2 and TRBJ1-1; D gene unclear. In germline, CDR1 is SNHLY, CDR2 FYNNEI. This CDR3 spans 15 amino acids. Between the trimmed V and J ends, which lost 4 bases and 0 bases, there was a span of 12 bases.

The rearrangement links TRBV13 to TRBJ2-1; 14 bases are shared with TRBD2. Per the germline V gene, CDR1 is PRHDT and CDR2 is FYEKMQ (reference sequence). The CDR3 is 16 amino acids. V lost 3 bases to trimming and J lost 9 bases; unmatched junction nucleotides: 7. The CDR3, as DNA: TGTGCCAGCAGCTTGCCCGGACTAGCGGGAGGATCTGAGCAGTTCTTC. Translation gives CASSLPGLAGGSEQFF.

This clone has a handful of counts. The rearrangement links TRBV7-9 to TRBJ1-3; D might be TRBD1 (5 bases). Germline V gives CDR1 SEHNR, CDR2 FQNEAQ (reference sequence). The length of the CDR3 is 15 residues. Trimming pared 5 bases from V and 4 bases from J, leaving 15 bases between. The CDR3 DNA follows: TGTGCCAGCAGCACGGGACTTTCAGCCGGAAACACCATATATTTT. Translation: CASSTGLSAGNTIYF.

The V call is TRBV28, the J call TRBJ2-1; 12 nucleotides align to TRBD2. V lost 6 bases to trimming and J lost 6 bases; unmatched junction nucleotides: 12. CDR3 size: 17 residues. CDR1 and CDR2 (germline): MDHEN, SYDVKM. This chain's CDR3 is CASSLVSSGRGRNEQFF. The DNA of the CDR3 is TGTGCCAGCAGCCTCGTTTCTAGCGGGAGGGGGCGCAATGAGCAGTTCTTC.

The genes are TRBV5-5 and TRBJ2-7; no definite D call. Trimming cost V 1 base and J 4 bases, with 6 bases left between them. Germline V CDR1 and CDR2: SGHKS, YYEKEE (reference sequence). The CDR3 has 12 amino acids. The chain's CDR3 is CASSLRSYEQYF. The DNA of the CDR3 is TGTGCCAGCAGCTTGCGGAGTTACGAGCAGTACTTC.

The chain uses TRBV19 and TRBJ2-1; 7 bases are shared with TRBD2. This CDR3 spans 15 amino acids. The germline V gene encodes CDR1 LNHDA and CDR2 SQIVND (reference sequence). V gave up 7 bases and J gave up 0 bases; unmatched junction bases: 6. CDR3 in amino acids: CASTLSGASYNEQFF. DNA of the CDR3: TGTGCCAGTACCCTCAGCGGGGCCTCCTACAATGAGCAGTTCTTC.

J is TRBJ2-1 and V is TRBV18, with TRBD2 matching over 9 bases. CDR3 length equals 14 residues. Germline V gene sequence: CDR1 KGHSH, CDR2 LQKENI. The trim removed 1 base at V and 7 bases at J, leaving 2 bases unmatched. The CDR3 DNA reads as TGTGCCAGCTCACCACTTCTAGCGGGGAATGAGCAGTTCTTC. Translation gives CASSPLLAGNEQFF.

The rearrangement links TRBV7-9 to TRBJ2-1, with 7 bases aligning to TRBD2. This CDR3 is 17 amino acids long. Looked up from germline, CDR1 is SEHNR and CDR2 is FQNEAQ (reference sequence). Trimming removed 5 bases from V and 1 base from J; junction bases left unmatched: 11. As DNA, the CDR3 is TGTGCCAGCAGCACTCGGGGGGTAGTAGGGTCCTACAATGAGCAGTTCTTC. This translates into CASSTRGVVGSYNEQFF.

The V gene is TRBV5-4, the J gene TRBJ2-3; 8 bases fit TRBD1. The V gene end was trimmed by 5 bases and the J gene end by 1 base; junction bases not matched to a gene: 6. From germline, CDR1 is SGHNT and CDR2 YYREEE (reference sequence). The CDR3 has 15 residues. The CDR3 loop is CASSTQTGGTDTQYF. The DNA of the CDR3 is TGTGCCAGCAGTACTCAGACAGGGGGCACAGATACGCAGTATTTT.

V usage is TRBV28 and J usage is TRBJ2-1; D could derive from TRBD1 or TRBD2 (5 bases each). The CDR3 is 15 residues long. The V end was cut by 6 bases, the J end by 2 bases, with 14 bases between. Looked up from germline, CDR1 is MDHEN and CDR2 is SYDVKM. CDR3 region: CASRVGTATYNEQFF. The DNA of the CDR3 is TGTGCCAGCAGGGTAGGGACCGCTACCTACAATGAGCAGTTCTTC.

This clone was seen just once. The CDR3 protein is CSVVGAPGTEAFF. The CDR3 DNA reads as TGCAGCGTTGTAGGTGCTCCGGGCACTGAAGCTTTCTTT. The rearrangement uses TRBV29-1 and TRBJ1-1; D is uncertain. Germline V CDR1 and CDR2: SQVTM, ANQGSEA. The CDR3 consists of 13 residues. V lost 4 bases, J lost 4 bases, and 13 bases lay in between. The full variable domain, in which reference TRBV29-1 and TRBJ1-1 provide the parts outside the CDR3, is SAVISQKPSRDICQRGTSLTIQCQVDSQVTMMFWYRQQPGQSLTLIATANQGSEATYESGFVIDKFPISRPNLTFSTLTVSNMSPEDSSIYLCSVVGAPGTEAFFGQGTRLTVV.

The rearrangement joins TRBV5-1 to TRBJ1-1, with D possibly being TRBD1 (6 bases). Trimming took off 2 bases at V and 0 bases at J, with 11 bases between the two ends. The CDR3 covers 15 residues. Germline V gene data show CDR1 as SGHRS and CDR2 as YFSETQ. CDR3 DNA sequence: TGCGCCAGCAGCTTTTACCGGGACATGAACACTGAAGCTTTCTTT. Amino acids: CASSFYRDMNTEAFF.

The chain combines TRBV7-3 with TRBJ2-6, with a weak D call TRBD1 (6 bases). Trimming left V 5 bases short and J 0 bases short, with 8 bases between. Germline CDR1 reads SGHTA; CDR2 reads FQGTGA. The CDR3 has 15 residues. CDR3 residues: CASSAQGSGANVLTF. The CDR3 DNA reads as TGTGCCAGCAGCGCACAGGGCTCTGGGGCCAACGTCCTGACTTTC. The full variable domain, with the rest looked up from reference TRBV7-3 and TRBJ2-6, is GAGVSQTPSNKVTEKGKYVELRCDPISGHTALYWYRQSLGQGPEFLIYFQGTGAADDSGLPNDRFFAVRPEGSVSTLKIQRTERGDSAVYLCASSAQGSGANVLTFGAGSRLTVL.

This rearrangement joins TRBV19 to TRBJ1-1; 8 nucleotides match TRBD1. From germline, CDR1 is LNHDA and CDR2 SQIVND (reference sequence). The CDR3 has 14 residues. V dropped 4 bases and J dropped 0; count of bases not matched to a gene: 1. The CDR3 region is CASSTTGVNTEAFF. CDR3 in DNA: TGTGCCAGTAGTACGACAGGGGTGAACACTGAAGCTTTCTTT.

This sequence joins TRBV30 and TRBJ1-2; unclear D gene. The V end lost 1 base, the J end lost 3 bases, and 9 bases lay between the germline ends. The germline V gene encodes CDR1 GTSNPN and CDR2 SVGIG (reference sequence). The CDR3 runs to 13 residues. CDR3 in amino acids: CAWSARSDYGYTF. CDR3 sequence (DNA): TGTGCCTGGAGTGCCCGTTCGGACTATGGCTACACCTTC.

In its sample, this clone was seen once. The chain is built from TRBV7-2 and TRBJ1-1; D unresolved. Germline lookup yields CDR1 SGHTA and CDR2 FQGNSA. This CDR3 has 12 amino acids. Trimming left V 5 bases short and J 3 bases short, with 7 bases between. CDR3 DNA: TGTGCCAGCAGCCACCCGGACACTGAAGCTTTCTTT. Its protein product is CASSHPDTEAFF.

The chain has TRBV4-3 and TRBJ1-2, with a weak D call TRBD1 (6 bases). This CDR3 spans 16 amino acids. The germline V and J ends were trimmed by 0 bases and 5 bases, with 16 bases remaining between them. The germline V gene encodes CDR1 LGHNA and CDR2 YSLEER. CDR3 sequence (DNA): TGCGCCAGCAGCCAAGATGTGGCACAGGGAAATTATGGCTACACCTTC. Protein product: CASSQDVAQGNYGYTF.

This clone was picked up a small number of times. The J gene is TRBJ1-1, the V gene TRBV18; D uncertain. The germline gives CDR1 KGHSH, CDR2 LQKENI. V gave up 4 bases and J gave up 2 bases, with 8 bases separating them. The CDR3 is 13 residues long. The CDR3 protein is CASSRATNTEAFF. CDR3 coding DNA: TGTGCCAGCTCACGTGCTACAAACACTGAAGCTTTCTTT.

CDR3 amino acids: CAISDPGQTSYEQYF. The DNA of the CDR3 is TGTGCCATCAGTGACCCCGGACAGACATCCTACGAGCAGTACTTC. V and J are TRBV10-3 and TRBJ2-7; TRBD1 is a possible D gene (6 bases). Per the germline V gene, CDR1 is ENHRY and CDR2 is SYGVKD. Trimming removed 3 bases at V and 1 base at J, with 13 bases between. The CDR3 consists of 15 residues.

The chain links TRBV6-1 to TRBJ2-1; the D is unclear. Germline CDR1 MNHNS, CDR2 SASEGT. The CDR3 has 13 amino acids. The ends were cut back, 1 base at V and 1 base at J, with 2 bases in the middle. This chain's CDR3 is CASSEVSYNEQFF. The CDR3 DNA sequence: TGTGCCAGCAGTGAAGTATCCTACAATGAGCAGTTCTTC.

The chain recombines TRBV4-1 with TRBJ1-2, with TRBD1 as a possible D gene (5 bases). CDR1 and CDR2 (germline): MGHRA, YSYEKL. This CDR3 spans 14 amino acids. The V end was cut by 1 base, the J end by 4 bases, with 10 bases between. In DNA, the CDR3 is TGCGCCAGCAGCCAAGGCAGGGAGGGCTATGGCTACACCTTC. Residues: CASSQGREGYGYTF.

The chain combines TRBV29-1 with TRBJ2-1, with no clear D. Trimming pared 0 bases from V and 9 bases from J, leaving 3 bases between. This CDR3 has 10 residues. The germline CDR1 and CDR2 sequences are SQVTM and ANQGSEA. CDR3 region: CSVEDGEQFF. The CDR3 nucleotides are TGCAGCGTTGAAGATGGTGAGCAGTTCTTC.

The chain combines TRBV6-5 with TRBJ2-3; TRBD1 matches 7 bases. Unmatched junction bases numbered 3, after V lost 5 bases and J lost 1 base. The CDR3 sequence is 14 residues long. Germline CDR1 reads MNHEY; CDR2 reads SVGAGI. As DNA, the CDR3 is TGTGCCAGCAGTCTTGGACAGGGCACAGATACGCAGTATTTT. This sequence encodes CASSLGQGTDTQYF.

The chain uses TRBV30 and TRBJ2-5; 14 nucleotides agree with TRBD2. With 5 bases clipped from V and 5 bases from J, the junction kept 4 bases outside the gene matches. CDR3 length equals 14 residues. Germline CDR1 is GTSNPN and CDR2 is SVGIG (reference sequence). The CDR3 DNA reads TGTGCCTGGGGGACTAGCGGGAGAGGTGAGACCCAGTACTTC. It translates to CAWGTSGRGETQYF.